This TCR beta chain is drawn from a study of siplizumab effects on memory and regulatory T cells. Some 92,000 TCR templates were assayed per sample. Clones were sequenced by immunoSEQ multiplex PCR, and TCRdb holds only the in-frame ones, with some missing. The sample shows under 100,000 clones, approximately 88% of them seen only once. Study results and limitations: The study did not confirm that proliferating Tregs from siplizumab cultures were suppressive. Significantly reduced by siplizumab was the cumulative frequency of alloreactive sequences, namely those traceable to unstimulated CD4+ memory cells.

A remark on this clone: Antigen specificity is unknown.

Per the germline V gene, CDR1 is ENHRY and CDR2 is SYGVKD. Unmatched junction bases numbered 4, after V lost 2 bases and J lost 1 base. The CDR3 runs 16 residues. The chain carries TRBV10-3 and TRBJ1-1; 10 bases align to TRBD1. The TCR originated in a human donor in good health. Sequenced material: Tregs sorted from blood. DNA of the CDR3: TGTGCCATCAGTGAGACGACAGGGGGCGCGAACACTGAAGCTTTCTTT. Protein: CAISETTGGANTEAFF.